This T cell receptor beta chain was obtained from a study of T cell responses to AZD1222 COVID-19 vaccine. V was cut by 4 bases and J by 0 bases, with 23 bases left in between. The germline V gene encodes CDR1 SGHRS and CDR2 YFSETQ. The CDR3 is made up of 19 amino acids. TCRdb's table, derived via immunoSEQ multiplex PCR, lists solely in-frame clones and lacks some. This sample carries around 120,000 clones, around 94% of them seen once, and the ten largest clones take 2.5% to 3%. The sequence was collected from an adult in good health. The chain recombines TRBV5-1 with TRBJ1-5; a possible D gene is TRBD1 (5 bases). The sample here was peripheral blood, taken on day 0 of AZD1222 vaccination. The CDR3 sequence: CASSPSGGAGPYSNQPQHF. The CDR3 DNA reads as TGCGCCAGCAGCCCCTCAGGTGGAGCAGGGCCCTATAGCAATCAGCCCCAGCATTTT.